This T cell receptor beta chain was recovered during a study of T cells in Graves' hyperthyroidism and ophthalmopathy. Study-level background: Peripheral blood was acquired at first diagnosis, ahead of any therapy whatsoever.

RNA transcripts gave rise to amplified TCR beta CDR3 regions. First-round RT-PCR of the TCR CDR3 relied on the HTBI primer set. TCRdb used MiXCR to reprocess the multiplex PCR reads, holding one entry per CDR3 protein. The sample contains about 510,000 distinct CDR3 sequences, 14% of which appear only once. No ophthalmopathy progression within 18 months constituted stable Graves' hyperthyroidism. Uncontrolled infection, other autoimmune disease, pregnancy or lactation excluded patients. With 3 bases clipped from V and 6 bases from J, the junction kept 21 bases outside the gene matches. The V gene's germline CDR1 is SNHLY and CDR2 FYNNEI. The CDR3 spans 19 residues. This clonotype has a count of ten or more.

Material: blood. The V gene is TRBV2, the J gene TRBJ2-3, with TRBD2 matching 7 bases. The TCR comes from a woman between 40 and 55 years old with Graves' hyperthyroidism. The CDR3, as DNA: TGTGCCAGCAGTGACTGGGGGTTGGGCGGGAGTTTGGATTTCGATACGCAGTATTTT. It translates to CASSDWGLGGSLDFDTQYF.